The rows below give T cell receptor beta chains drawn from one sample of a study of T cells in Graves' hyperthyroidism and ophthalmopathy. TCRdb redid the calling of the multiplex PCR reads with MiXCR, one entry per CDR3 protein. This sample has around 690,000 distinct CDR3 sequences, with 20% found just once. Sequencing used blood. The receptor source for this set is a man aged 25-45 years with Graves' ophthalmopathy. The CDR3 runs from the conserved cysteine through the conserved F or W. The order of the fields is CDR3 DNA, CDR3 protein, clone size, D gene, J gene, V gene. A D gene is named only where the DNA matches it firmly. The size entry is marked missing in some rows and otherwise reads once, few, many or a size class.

TGTGCCAGCAGCTTAGATCTGGGTGTCGAGCAGTACTTC | CASSLDLGVEQYF | many | . | TRBJ2-7 | TRBV7-2
TGTGCCAGCAGCGAAGACGGAGAGCAGTTCTTC | CASSEDGEQFF | many | . | TRBJ2-1 | TRBV11-2
TGTGCCAGCAGTGGAGGCAGGGGCGAAGTTCAGCCCCAGCATTTT | CASSGGRGEVQPQHF | many | . | TRBJ1-5 | TRBV2
TGTGCCAACAGCAAGGGACTAAGGACAGCTCCATGGTCTGGGGCCAACGTCCTGACTTTC | CANSKGLRTAPWSGANVLTF | few | . | TRBJ2-6 | TRBV27
TGTGCCAGCAACATTCCTAGCCGGCCTTGGAATGAGCAGTTCTTC | CASNIPSRPWNEQFF | many | . | TRBJ2-1 | TRBV28
TGTGCCACCAGTGACAGGCAGGGGAGGGTCAATGAGCAGTTCTTC | CATSDRQGRVNEQFF | many | . | TRBJ2-1 | TRBV24-1
TGTGCCAGCAGTGAGTCACAGGCCGGCACAGATACGCAGTATTTT | CASSESQAGTDTQYF | many | . | TRBJ2-3 | TRBV2
TGTGCCAGCAGCTTAAGTGCTGTAACTGAAGCTTTCTTT | CASSLSAVTEAFF | many | . | TRBJ1-1 | TRBV7-3
TGTGCCAGCAGCTTAGCGGCGAGTTTTGAAAAACTGTTTTTT | CASSLAASFEKLFF | few | . | TRBJ1-4 | TRBV7-8
TGTGCCAGCAGCCAATATTCCTCGGGGGCTGAGCAGTTCTTC | CASSQYSSGAEQFF | few | . | TRBJ2-1 | TRBV3-1
TGTGCCACCATTGGCCGACGGGACTCCAACACCGGGGAGCTGTTTTTT | CATIGRRDSNTGELFF | . | . | TRBJ2-2 | TRBV10-3
TGTGCCACCAGCAGAGATGACCTATATGGCTACACCTTC | CATSRDDLYGYTF | few | . | TRBJ1-2 | TRBV15
TGTGCCAGCAGTTCAATGGCGCATAATGAGCAGTTCTTC | CASSSMAHNEQFF | . | . | TRBJ2-1 | TRBV27
TGCAGCGTGCGGTCTGGAGCCGAGACCCAGTACTTC | CSVRSGAETQYF | many | . | TRBJ2-5 | TRBV29-1
TGTGCCAGCAGTTCCCGACAGGCCATCCTAGGCTACACCTTC | CASSSRQAILGYTF | few | . | TRBJ1-2 | TRBV5-4
TGCGCCAGCAGCTTGGGGAAGGTGAGCTCCTACAATGAGCAGTTCTTC | CASSLGKVSSYNEQFF | few | . | TRBJ2-1 | TRBV5-1
TGTGCCTTTCGGGCTCCTCTAGCGGGGCGCACAGATACGCAGTATTTT | CAFRAPLAGRTDTQYF | few | TRBD2 | TRBJ2-3 | TRBV30
TGTGCCTGGAGTCCGGGACACGGCACAGATACGCAGTATTTT | CAWSPGHGTDTQYF | few | . | TRBJ2-3 | TRBV30
TGTGCCAGCAGCTCTAGCGGGAGCTCTATGGATACGCAGTATTTT | CASSSSGSSMDTQYF | . | TRBD2 | TRBJ2-3 | TRBV7-3
TGTGCCAGCAGCTCCGGACTAGCGGGAACTGTTGAGCAGTTCTTC | CASSSGLAGTVEQFF | few | TRBD2 | TRBJ2-1 | TRBV11-3
TGTGCCAGCAGTTCACTCGAAGGTGCCAGCTCCTACAATGAGCAGTTCTTC | CASSSLEGASSYNEQFF | . | . | TRBJ2-1 | TRBV28
TGCAGTGCTGAGGTAGGGACGGTTAGCAATCAGCCCCAGCATTTT | CSAEVGTVSNQPQHF | few | . | TRBJ1-5 | TRBV20-1
TGTGCCAGCAGCGTAGGAAGTTTCGGTAGCGGGAGTAACCAAGAGACCCAGTACTTC | CASSVGSFGSGSNQETQYF | few | TRBD2 | TRBJ2-5 | TRBV9
TGTGCCAGCAGGGTTACTAGCGACCACACAGATACGCAGTATTTT | CASRVTSDHTDTQYF | . | TRBD2 | TRBJ2-3 | TRBV2
TGTGCCAGCAGACCAGCGGGAGGGCCTCGGACCTACAATGAGCAGTTCTTC | CASRPAGGPRTYNEQFF | . | TRBD2 | TRBJ2-1 | TRBV7-9
TGTGCCAGCAGCTTAGATAGGACAAACGAGCAGTACTTC | CASSLDRTNEQYF | many | . | TRBJ2-7 | TRBV11-2
TGTGCCAGCAGCTTAATCCAGTCCTACGAGCAGTACTTC | CASSLIQSYEQYF | . | . | TRBJ2-7 | TRBV7-2
TGTGCCAGTAGACATCTAGCGGGAGAAGGCGGGGAGCTGTTTTTT | CASRHLAGEGGELFF | . | TRBD2 | TRBJ2-2 | TRBV19
TGTGCCAGCAGCCGACTCCCTCAGGGATCGGGGTCCTACAATGAGCAGTTCTTC | CASSRLPQGSGSYNEQFF | few | . | TRBJ2-1 | TRBV7-2
TGTGCCAGCTGCGCCGGGACTACGCTGAACACCGGGGAGCTGTTTTTT | CASCAGTTLNTGELFF | . | TRBD2 | TRBJ2-2 | TRBV9
TGCGCCAGCAGCAATACCGGGACAGGGGTTACAGATACGCAGTATTTT | CASSNTGTGVTDTQYF | many | TRBD1 | TRBJ2-3 | TRBV5-1
TGTGCCAGCAGCTCGACAGGGAATTCGAACGAGCAGTACTTC | CASSSTGNSNEQYF | . | TRBD1 | TRBJ2-7 | TRBV7-9
TGTGCCAGCTCACCCGTGACTAGCGGGTCGGGGAATGAGCAGTTCTTC | CASSPVTSGSGNEQFF | few | TRBD2 | TRBJ2-1 | TRBV18
TGTGCCAGCAGCTTACTAGCGGGAGGCCCCTTACCTTACAATGAGCAGTTCTTC | CASSLLAGGPLPYNEQFF | . | TRBD2 | TRBJ2-1 | TRBV28
TGTGCCAGCAAGGAATGGGAGAACACTGAAGCTTTCTTT | CASKEWENTEAFF | few | . | TRBJ1-1 | TRBV25-1
TGTGCCAGCAGCTTACCCGGACAGATCATGAACACTGAAGCTTTCTTT | CASSLPGQIMNTEAFF | few | . | TRBJ1-1 | TRBV28